These T cell receptor beta chains were read from a single sample in a study of kidney transplant recipient with SARS-CoV-2 infection. TCRdb itself ran the reads through MiXCR, one entry per CDR3 protein. Of 200,000 to 300,000 distinct CDR3 sequences listed, about 28% are singletons. The source was a blood sample, collected at baseline and on roughly day 120 from a kidney transplant recipient. Receptors were obtained from a young adult male patient who had COVID-19 and was a kidney transplant recipient. These T cells may partly come from the graft donor. CDR3s include the opening cysteine and the closing phenylalanine or tryptophan. A D gene is named only where the DNA matches it firmly. Clone size is not always given. Where it is, it says once, few, many or a class for expanded clones.

TRBV5-5	.	TRBJ2-7	many	TGTGCCAGCAGCTTAGCCCAGGGAGGTCAGTACTTC	CASSLAQGGQYF
TRBV7-2	.	TRBJ1-3	many	TGTGCCAGCAGCTTAGTATCCGGGGAAGATATTGGAAACACCATATATTTT	CASSLVSGEDIGNTIYF
TRBV2	.	TRBJ1-6	many	TGTGCCAGCCACCCCGGGGACTCACCCCTCCACTTT	CASHPGDSPLHF
TRBV14	.	TRBJ1-2	many	TGTGCCAGCAGCCAAGATCCCCCAGCTACAGTTCCGGATGGCTACACCTTC	CASSQDPPATVPDGYTF
TRBV30	.	TRBJ1-1	many	TGTGCCTGGACCCTGACGGGAAACACTGAAGCTTTCTTT	CAWTLTGNTEAFF
TRBV5-5	.	TRBJ2-7	many	TGTGCCAGCAGCTTCGCTTCTTCCGAGCAGTACTTC	CASSFASSEQYF
TRBV3-1	.	TRBJ1-2	.	TGTGCCAGCAGCAAGTATGGAAAAATTCGAAAGACCTATGGATACACCTTC	CASSKYGKIRKTYGYTF
TRBV9	TRBD2	TRBJ2-1	few	TGTGCCAGCAGCGTAGGGGGAGGGAGCAATGAGCAGTTCTTC	CASSVGGGSNEQFF
TRBV11-2	.	TRBJ2-7	many	TGTGCCAGCAGCTTACGGGGCGGGTTGCCCTACTCATCCTACGAGCAGTACTTC	CASSLRGGLPYSSYEQYF
TRBV11-1	.	TRBJ1-2	few	TGTGCCAGCAGCAACACTGGTAAGGCTGGAAAGACCTATGGCTACACCTTC	CASSNTGKAGKTYGYTF
TRBV5-8	TRBD2	TRBJ2-5	few	TGTGCCAGCAGCTTTACTAGCGACCTTGGGACCCAGTACTTC	CASSFTSDLGTQYF
TRBV5-1	TRBD2	TRBJ2-7	many	TGCGCCAGCGAATACCGGGGGGGGGATGGCGAGCAGTACTTC	CASEYRGGDGEQYF